This record concerns one TCR beta chain sequence. Its specificity is not known. V shed 5 bases and J 4 bases; nucleotides not matched to a gene: 6. CDR1 is SNHLY and CDR2 is FYNNEI in the germline V gene. The CDR3 extends over 15 amino acids. Generated by immunoSEQ multiplex PCR, the TCRdb table keeps only in-frame clones and is missing some. The sample has 40,000 to 60,000 clones, roughly 79% seen once. The rectum was sampled with one to two pinch biopsies at colonoscopy. Before the diagnostic colonoscopy, ulcerative colitis patients were free of immunosuppressive medication. The sample comes from a study of pediatric ulcerative colitis. Study at large: Ulcerative colitis patients had pancolitis or left-sided colitis, with confirming histology.

Study-level findings and limits: Compared with controls, ulcerative colitis showed greater blood-rectum clone sharing.

The sample taken for sequencing was gut tissue. The TCR originated in a girl between 10 and 17 years old with moderate ulcerative colitis. The chain uses TRBV2 and TRBJ2-1, with 9 bases aligning to TRBD2. The CDR3: CASSRLAGFYNEQFF. The CDR3, as DNA: TGTGCCAGCAGTAGGCTAGCGGGGTTTTACAATGAGCAGTTCTTC.